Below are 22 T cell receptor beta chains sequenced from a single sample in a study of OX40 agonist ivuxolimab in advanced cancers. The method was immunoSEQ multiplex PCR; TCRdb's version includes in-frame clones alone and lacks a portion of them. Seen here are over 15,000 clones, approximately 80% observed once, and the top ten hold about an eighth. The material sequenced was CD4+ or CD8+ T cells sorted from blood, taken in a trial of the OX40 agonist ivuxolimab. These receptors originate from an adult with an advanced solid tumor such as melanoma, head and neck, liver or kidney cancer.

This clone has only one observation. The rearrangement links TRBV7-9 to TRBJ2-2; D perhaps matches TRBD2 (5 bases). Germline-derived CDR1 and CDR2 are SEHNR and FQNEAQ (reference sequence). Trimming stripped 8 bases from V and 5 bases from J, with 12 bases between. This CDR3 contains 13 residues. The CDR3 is CASRLAVTGELFF. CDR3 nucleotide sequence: TGTGCCAGCCGGCTAGCTGTAACCGGGGAGCTGTTTTTT.

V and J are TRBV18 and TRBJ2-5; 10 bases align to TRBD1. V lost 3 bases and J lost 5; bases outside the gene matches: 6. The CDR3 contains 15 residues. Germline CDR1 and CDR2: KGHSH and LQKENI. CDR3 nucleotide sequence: TGTGCCAGCTCACCTGGGACAGGGGTTGTTGAGACCCAGTACTTC. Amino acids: CASSPGTGVVETQYF.

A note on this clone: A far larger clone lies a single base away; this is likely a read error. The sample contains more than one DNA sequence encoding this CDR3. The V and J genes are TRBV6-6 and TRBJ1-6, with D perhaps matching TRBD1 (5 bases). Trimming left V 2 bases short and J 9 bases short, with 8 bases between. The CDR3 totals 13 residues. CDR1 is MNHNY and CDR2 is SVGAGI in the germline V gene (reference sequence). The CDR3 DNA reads TGTGCCAGCAGTTACCAGGGCAGTTCACCCCTCCACTTT. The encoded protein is CASSYQGSSPLHF.

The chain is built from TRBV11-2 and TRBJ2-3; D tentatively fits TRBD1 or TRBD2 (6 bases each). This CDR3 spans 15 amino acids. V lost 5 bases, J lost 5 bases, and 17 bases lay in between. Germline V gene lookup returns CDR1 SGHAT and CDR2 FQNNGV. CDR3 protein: CASSQTGGYGDTQYF. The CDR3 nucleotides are TGTGCCAGCAGCCAGACAGGAGGGTACGGAGATACGCAGTATTTT.

For the CDR3, the DNA is TGTGCCAGCAGTGTAGCGGGGGGGTACAATGAGCAGTTCTTC. This translates into CASSVAGGYNEQFF. V is TRBV2 and J is TRBJ2-1, with 11 bases identical to TRBD2. Unmatched junction bases numbered 0, after V lost 4 bases and J lost 4 bases. The CDR3 loop spans 14 amino acids. Germline V gene data show CDR1 as SNHLY and CDR2 as FYNNEI.

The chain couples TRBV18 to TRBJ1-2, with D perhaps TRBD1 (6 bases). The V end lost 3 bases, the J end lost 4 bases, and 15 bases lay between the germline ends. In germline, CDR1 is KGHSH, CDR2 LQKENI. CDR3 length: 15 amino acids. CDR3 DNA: TGTGCCAGCTCACCGACCGGACAGTCCCTCTATGGCTACACCTTC. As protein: CASSPTGQSLYGYTF. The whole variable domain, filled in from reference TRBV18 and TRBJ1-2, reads NAGVMQNPRHLVRRRGQEARLRCSPMKGHSHVYWYRQLPEEGLKFMVYLQKENIIDESGMPKERFSAEFPKEGPSILRIQQVVRGDSAAYFCASSPTGQSLYGYTFGSGTRLTVV.

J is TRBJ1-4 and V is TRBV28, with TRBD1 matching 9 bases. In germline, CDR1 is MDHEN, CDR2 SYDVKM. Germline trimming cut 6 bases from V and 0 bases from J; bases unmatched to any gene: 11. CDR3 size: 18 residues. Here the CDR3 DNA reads TGTGCCAGCAGCCATGACAGGGGGGGTCTCCCAACTAATGAAAAACTGTTTTTT. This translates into CASSHDRGGLPTNEKLFF.

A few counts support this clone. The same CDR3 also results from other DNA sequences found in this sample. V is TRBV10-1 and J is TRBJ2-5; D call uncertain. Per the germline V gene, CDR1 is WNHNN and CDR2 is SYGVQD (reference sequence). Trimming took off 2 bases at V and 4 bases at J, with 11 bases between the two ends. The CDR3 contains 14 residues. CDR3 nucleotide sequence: TGCGCCAGCAGTGAGAGCGAACTCGGAGAGACCCAGTACTTC. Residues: CASSESELGETQYF.

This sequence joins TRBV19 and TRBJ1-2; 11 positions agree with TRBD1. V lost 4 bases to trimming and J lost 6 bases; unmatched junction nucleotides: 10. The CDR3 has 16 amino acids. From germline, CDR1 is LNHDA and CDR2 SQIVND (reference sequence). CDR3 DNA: TGTGCCAGTAGTAAGATCCGGGACAGGGGGTTCGATGGCTACACCTTC. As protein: CASSKIRDRGFDGYTF.

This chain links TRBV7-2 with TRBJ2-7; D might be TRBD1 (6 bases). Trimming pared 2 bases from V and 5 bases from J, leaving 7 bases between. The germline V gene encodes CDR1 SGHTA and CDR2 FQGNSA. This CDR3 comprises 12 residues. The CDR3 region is CASSLSGDEQYF. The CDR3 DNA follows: TGTGCCAGCAGCTTATCAGGGGACGAGCAGTACTTC.

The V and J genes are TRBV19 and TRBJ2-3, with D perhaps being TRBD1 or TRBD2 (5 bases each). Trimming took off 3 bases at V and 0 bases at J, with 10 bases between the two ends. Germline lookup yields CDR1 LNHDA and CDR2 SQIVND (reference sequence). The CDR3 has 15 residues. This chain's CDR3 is CASSMGVASTDTQYF. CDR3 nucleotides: TGTGCCAGTAGTATGGGGGTTGCTAGCACAGATACGCAGTATTTT.

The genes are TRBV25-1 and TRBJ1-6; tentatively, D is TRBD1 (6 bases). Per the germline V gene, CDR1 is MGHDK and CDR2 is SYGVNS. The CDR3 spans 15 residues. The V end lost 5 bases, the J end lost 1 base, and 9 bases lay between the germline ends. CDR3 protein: CASSRGASYNSPLHF. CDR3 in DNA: TGTGCCAGCAGTCGGGGGGCATCCTATAATTCACCCCTCCACTTT.

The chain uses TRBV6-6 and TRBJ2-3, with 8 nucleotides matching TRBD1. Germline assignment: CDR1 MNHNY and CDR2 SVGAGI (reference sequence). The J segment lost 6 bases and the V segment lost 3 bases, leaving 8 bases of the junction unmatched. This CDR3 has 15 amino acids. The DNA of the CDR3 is TGTGCCAGCAGTTATTCGGACAGGGATTTTGATACGCAGTATTTT. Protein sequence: CASSYSDRDFDTQYF.

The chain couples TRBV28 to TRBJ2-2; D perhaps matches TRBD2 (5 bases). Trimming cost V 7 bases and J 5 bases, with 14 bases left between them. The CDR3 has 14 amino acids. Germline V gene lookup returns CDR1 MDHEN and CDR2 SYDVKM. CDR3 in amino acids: CASISVGGTGELFF. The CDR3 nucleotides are TGTGCCAGCATATCGGTAGGAGGAACCGGGGAGCTGTTTTTT. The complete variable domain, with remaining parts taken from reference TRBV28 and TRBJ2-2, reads DVKVTQSSRYLVKRTGEKVFLECVQDMDHENMFWYRQDPGLGLRLIYFSYDVKMKEKGDIPEGYSVSREKKERFSLILESASTNQTSMYLCASISVGGTGELFFGEGSRLTVL.

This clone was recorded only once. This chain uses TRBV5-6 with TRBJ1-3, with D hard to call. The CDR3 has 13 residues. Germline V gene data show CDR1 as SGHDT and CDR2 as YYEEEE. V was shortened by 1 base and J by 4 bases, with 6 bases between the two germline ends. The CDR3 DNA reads TGTGCCAGCAGCTTGAGTTGGGGAAACACCATATATTTT. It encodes CASSLSWGNTIYF.

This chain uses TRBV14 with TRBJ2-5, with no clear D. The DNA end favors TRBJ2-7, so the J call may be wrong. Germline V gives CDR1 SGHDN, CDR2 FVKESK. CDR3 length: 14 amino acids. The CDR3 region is CASSQESGRYEQYF. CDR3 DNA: TGTGCCAGCAGCCAAGAGTCAGGCAGATACGAGCAGTACTTC.

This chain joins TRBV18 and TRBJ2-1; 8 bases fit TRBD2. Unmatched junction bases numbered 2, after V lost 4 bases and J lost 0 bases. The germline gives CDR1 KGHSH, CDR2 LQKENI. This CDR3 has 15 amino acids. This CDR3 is CASSRAGASYNEQFF. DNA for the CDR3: TGTGCCAGCTCACGAGCGGGGGCCTCCTACAATGAGCAGTTCTTC.

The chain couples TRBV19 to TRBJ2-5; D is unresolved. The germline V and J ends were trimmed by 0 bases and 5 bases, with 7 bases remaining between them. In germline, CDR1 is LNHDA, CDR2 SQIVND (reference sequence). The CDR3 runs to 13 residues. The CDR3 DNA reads TGTGCCAGTAGTATAGATCCGCAGGAGACCCAGTACTTC. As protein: CASSIDPQETQYF.

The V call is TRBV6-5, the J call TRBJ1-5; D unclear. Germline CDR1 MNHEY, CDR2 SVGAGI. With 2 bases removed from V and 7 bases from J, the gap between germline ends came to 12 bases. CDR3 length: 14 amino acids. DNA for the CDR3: TGTGCCAGCAGTTACGCCGGGTTCGGACAGCCCCAGCATTTT. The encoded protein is CASSYAGFGQPQHF.

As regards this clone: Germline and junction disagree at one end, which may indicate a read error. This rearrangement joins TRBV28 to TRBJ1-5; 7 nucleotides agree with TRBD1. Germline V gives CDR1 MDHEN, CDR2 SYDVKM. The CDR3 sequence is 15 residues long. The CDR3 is CAGRPQGVWYQPQHF. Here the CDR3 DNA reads TGTGCCGGCAGACCGCAGGGGGTCTGGTATCAGCCCCAGCATTTT.

The DNA for the CDR3 is TGTGCCAGCAGCTTAGAGGTTTCGGTCTATGGCTACACCTTC. Its protein is CASSLEVSVYGYTF. This sequence joins TRBV7-2 and TRBJ1-2; D unresolved. Trimming took 1 base from V and 4 from J, leaving 10 bases between them. Looked up from germline, CDR1 is SGHTA and CDR2 is FQGNSA. This CDR3 is built from 14 residues.

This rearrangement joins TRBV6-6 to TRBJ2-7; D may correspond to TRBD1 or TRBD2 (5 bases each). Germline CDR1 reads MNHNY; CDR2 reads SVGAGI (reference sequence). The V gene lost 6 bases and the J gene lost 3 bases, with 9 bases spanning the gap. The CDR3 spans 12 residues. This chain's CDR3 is CASSGTGYEQYF. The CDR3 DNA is TGTGCCAGCAGCGGGACGGGCTACGAGCAGTACTTC.